The TCR beta chain described here comes from a study of T cells expressing NK-cell markers. The germline V gene encodes CDR1 WNHNN and CDR2 SYGVQD (reference sequence). The CDR3 covers 16 residues. Remarks on this clonotype: Its antigen is unidentified.

TCRdb re-analyzed the 5' RACE reads; it lists each CDR3 protein once, without DNA. The sample has about 260,000 distinct CDR3 sequences. Findings of the study overall: There were a handful of donors in whom these clonotypes also led the CD3+CD56-NKG2C+ fraction.

The V call is TRBV10-1, the J call TRBJ2-1; TCRdb lists TRBD1, though no DNA is available to test this call. Sample: blood T cells: a sorted CD56 or NKG2C T cell subset, CD4+ or CD8+ T cells, or bulk PBMC T cells (not recorded which). This clonotype was sampled from a man aged 18 to 35 in good health. The CDR3 is CASSESRGHNYNEQFF.